A selection of T cell receptor beta chains follows, all from one sample in a study of regulatory T cells in long-lasting Graves disease. Each CDR3 protein is one row after TCRdb ran MiXCR on the multiplex PCR reads. The sample has under 350,000 distinct CDR3 sequences, 22% seen once. The sequenced sample was peripheral blood mononuclear cells (PBMCs), obtained when the disease was refractory, from a patient treated with antithyroid drugs. The source is a female donor with Graves disease. Both conserved end residues are part of each CDR3. Size is stated for part of the rows, as once, few or many counts, or as a class when the clone is expanded.

clone_size v_call cdr3_aa
. TRBV9 CASSPLRMNTEAFF
. TRBV20-1 CSAREAWGHRETQYF
many TRBV2 CASRPGTASPNYYNEQFF
. TRBV14 CASSQAHHRTFEYGYTF
few TRBV7-2 CASSLGQGRTGQYF
many TRBV11-2 CASSPGTAAYEQYF
. TRBV5-1 CASSFSGTSSYNEQFF
many TRBV30 CAWRPSENSPLHF
many TRBV30 CAWNLVGRTERTF
many TRBV20-1 CSARRDRNQPQHF
few TRBV7-3 CASRFLPQGREREQYF
. TRBV20-1 CSAGPGTGGQNNQPQHF
once TRBV6-2/TRBV6-3 CASSEFRGEQFF
. TRBV18 CASSPIIGQETSFRSGANVLTF
. TRBV28 CASRSVSGGSYEQYF
. TRBV5-1 CASSLWGREGYTF
many TRBV20-1 CSVRDGSGGYTF
few TRBV20-1 CSAPPGTEQETQYF
few TRBV15 CATSREDWGEQYF
many TRBV12-3/TRBV12-4 CASSSQAMNTEAFF
many TRBV2 CASSEIWLSNQPQHF
few TRBV24-1 CATSDNPGQGFWDTGELFF
few TRBV6-2/TRBV6-3 CASSYPTAGVTEAFF
. TRBV6-1 CASSPSTGTAYGYTF
few TRBV20-1 CSARQENTGELFF
few TRBV20-1 CSASPGTNQPQHF
many TRBV12-3/TRBV12-4 CASSLFRTEAFF
. TRBV20-1 CSATTTTPGKCHF
. TRBV12-3/TRBV12-4 CASSLEWRGYGYTF
few TRBV5-1 CASSWRGRLAKNIQYF
many TRBV20-1 CSAVRGQPDQPQHF
. TRBV11-2 CASSGDRQQETQYF
many TRBV6-2/TRBV6-3 CATKTGFGDTEAFF
many TRBV28 CASRLGLAGGLETQYF
. TRBV7-2 CASSPPPGAYEQYF
. TRBV5-5 CASSLGSGDTQYF
. TRBV2 CASIRQGGETQYF
few TRBV10-3 CAISDRQSSYEQYF
. TRBV29-1 CSVDREYINYGYTF
many TRBV13 CASSFGTGYQETQYF
. TRBV28 CASGTITGILAKNIQYF
many TRBV12-3/TRBV12-4 CASSYNTGINYGYTF
. TRBV7-2 CASSLGTERYGYTF
few TRBV28 CASSWGLKNTGELFF
many TRBV28 CASSGREAGGTEAFF
. TRBV10-3 CAISETPGGAGGNEQFF
. TRBV7-2 CASNRLDSPYEQYF
. TRBV20-1 CSARLEPEQYF
. TRBV5-1 CASSLFGDTEAFF
many TRBV28 CATTRQPGNTEAFF
few TRBV7-2 CASSLAIGALGVGYTF